The 4 T cell receptor beta chains in this list originate from one sample, sequenced in a study of cytomegalovirus exposure and HLA in healthy donors. The repertoire was sequenced with immunoSEQ multiplex PCR; TCRdb's copy has only in-frame clones and lacks some. Among 200,000 to 250,000 clones listed, around 80% were seen once. The specimen was PBMCs. These receptors were collected from a woman in her twenties or thirties in good health and CMV-seropositive.

This clone was observed a few times. The chain uses TRBV5-1 and TRBJ2-7; 7 nucleotides agree with TRBD1. The V gene's germline CDR1 is SGHRS and CDR2 YFSETQ. This CDR3 spans 14 amino acids. V shed 3 bases and J 5 bases; nucleotides not matched to a gene: 8. This CDR3 reads CASSSTGYLDEQYF. CDR3 coding DNA: TGCGCCAGCAGCTCGACAGGGTATCTCGACGAGCAGTACTTC. The full variable domain, with the rest looked up from reference TRBV5-1 and TRBJ2-7, is KAGVTQTPRYLIKTRGQQVTLSCSPISGHRSVSWYQQTPGQGLQFLFEYFSETQRNKGNFPGRFSGRQFSNSRSEMNVSTLELGDSALYLCASSSTGYLDEQYFGPGTRLTVT.

The DNA of the CDR3 is TGCGCCAGCAGCTTATCTAGCGGGAGCTTCTACGAGCAGTACTTC. It translates to CASSLSSGSFYEQYF. V usage is TRBV5-1 and J usage is TRBJ2-7, with 10 bases aligning to TRBD2. The V gene end was trimmed by 2 bases and the J gene end by 3 bases; junction bases not matched to a gene: 5. Germline V gene data show CDR1 as SGHRS and CDR2 as YFSETQ. The CDR3 has 15 residues.

The chain employs TRBV12-2 and TRBJ2-1; TRBD1, the D gene given by the table, was not confirmed from the DNA. TRBV12-2 is a pseudogene locus. CDR3 length: 16 amino acids. The CDR3 is CASRLVQGPSYNEQFF. CDR3 in DNA: TGTGCAAGTCGCTTAGTTCAGGGCCCCTCGTACAATGAGCAGTTCTTC.

The chain couples TRBV19 to TRBJ1-5; tentatively, D is TRBD1 (6 bases). The CDR3 totals 19 residues. The V gene's germline CDR1 is LNHDA and CDR2 SQIVND (reference sequence). Trimming shortened V by 5 bases and J by 0 bases, and 23 bases separated the two germline ends. CDR3 coding DNA: TGTGCCAGTAGTCTCAGGAGGGGGTCCGCGCGTATTAGCAATCAGCCCCAGCATTTT. Its translation is CASSLRRGSARISNQPQHF. Full variable domain (missing parts from reference TRBV19 and TRBJ1-5): DGGITQSPKYLFRKEGQNVTLSCEQNLNHDAMYWYRQDPGQGLRLIYYSQIVNDFQKGDIAEGYSVSREKKESFPLTVTSAQKNPTAFYLCASSLRRGSARISNQPQHFGDGTRLSIL.